These T cell receptor beta chains were read from a single sample in a study of cytomegalovirus exposure and HLA in healthy donors. Measured with immunoSEQ multiplex PCR; TCRdb has only the in-frame clones, and not every one. The table lists some 120,000 clones, about 89% of them singletons. The material sequenced was PBMCs. The source is a woman aged 18 to 35 in good health and CMV-seronegative. Both conserved end residues are part of each CDR3. The D gene is left open where the match is weak. Clone size, where shown, is once, few, many, or a class for clones that have expanded.

TGTGCCAGCAGCCCCCGGGCCGCGGGTGGCACAGATACGCAGTATTTT,CASSPRAAGGTDTQYF,NA,TRBJ2-3,TRBV9,NA
TGCGCCAGCAGCCAAGGGGCCGTCGAGCAGTACTTC,CASSQGAVEQYF,NA,TRBJ2-7,TRBV4-1,NA
TGTGCCAGCAGCCGGACAGGGGGGAGATCTGGGGCCAACGTCCTGACTTTC,CASSRTGGRSGANVLTF,TRBD1,TRBJ2-6,TRBV7-9,NA
TGCGCCAGCAGCCAGAGCGGTACCCACTACGAGCAGTACTTC,CASSQSGTHYEQYF,NA,TRBJ2-7,TRBV4-1,NA
TGCGCCACCGCATGGCGGGAGGCCGCGGATGAGCAGTTCTTC,CATAWREAADEQFF,TRBD2,TRBJ2-1,TRBV5-1,NA
TGTGCCAGCAGTGTAACTAGCGGGAGTTTCGACGAGCAGTACTTC,CASSVTSGSFDEQYF,TRBD2,TRBJ2-7,TRBV2,NA
TGTGCCAGCAATACCGGGACAGCCTACGAGCAGTACTTC,CASNTGTAYEQYF,TRBD1,TRBJ2-7,TRBV28,NA
TGCGCCAGCAGCCCGGGCAGGGGGCATATTACCTACGAGCAGTACTTC,CASSPGRGHITYEQYF,TRBD1,TRBJ2-7,TRBV5-1,once
TGCGCCAGCAGTGAGGACAGGCAAGCTAACTATGGCTACACCTTC,CASSEDRQANYGYTF,NA,TRBJ1-2,TRBV10-1,NA
TGTGCCAGCAGCTGGACGGGGGAAAAACTGTTTTTT,CASSWTGEKLFF,NA,TRBJ1-4,TRBV5-6,NA
TGCAGTGTAGAGGACAGTTACGAGCAGTACTTC,CSVEDSYEQYF,NA,TRBJ2-7,TRBV20-1,NA
TGTGCCAGCAGCTTACACAGAGCGAACACCGGGGAGCTGTTTTTT,CASSLHRANTGELFF,NA,TRBJ2-2,TRBV7-8,NA
TGTGCCAGTAGTTCGAGGTCGTTAGCGGGACAAACCTACGAGCAGTACTTC,CASSSRSLAGQTYEQYF,TRBD2,TRBJ2-7,TRBV19,NA
TGTGCCACCCAGTTAGGGGGGGCCTACGAGCAGTACTTC,CATQLGGAYEQYF,NA,TRBJ2-7,TRBV6-5,NA
TGTGCCAGCAGCAATGGGACAGGGAAAAACATTCAGTACTTC,CASSNGTGKNIQYF,NA,TRBJ2-4,TRBV21-1,once
TGTGCCAGCAGCGGTAGTGGTGACTATCAAGAGACCCAGTACTTC,CASSGSGDYQETQYF,NA,TRBJ2-5,TRBV7-2,NA
TGTGCCAGCAGTACGAGGGACAGGGGCACCGGGGAGCTGTTTTTT,CASSTRDRGTGELFF,TRBD1,TRBJ2-2,TRBV28,NA
TGTGCCAGCTCACCGAGCACAGGGTCAGGCAATGAGCAGTTCTTC,CASSPSTGSGNEQFF,NA,TRBJ2-1,TRBV18,NA
TGTGCCAGCAGCCCTCCCATGGCGCGGCGGGAGACCCAGTACTTC,CASSPPMARRETQYF,NA,TRBJ2-5,TRBV6-6,NA
TGTGCCAGCAGTAGACTAGCGGGGCAAGAGACCCAGTACTTC,CASSRLAGQETQYF,TRBD2,TRBJ2-5,TRBV27,NA
TGTGCCATCAGTGAGGAACAGGGGGCCGGGCAGTCCACTAATGAAAAACTGTTTTTT,CAISEEQGAGQSTNEKLFF,TRBD1,TRBJ1-4,TRBV10-3,NA
TGTGCCAGCAGTTTATCCAGTGATGGCTACACCTTC,CASSLSSDGYTF,NA,TRBJ1-2,TRBV28,few
TGTGCCTGGAGGCGGGGGCCTGTCACCGGGGAGCTGTTTTTT,CAWRRGPVTGELFF,NA,TRBJ2-2,TRBV30,NA
TGTGCCAGCAGCCTAAGGACAAAAGAGACCCAGTACTTC,CASSLRTKETQYF,NA,TRBJ2-5,TRBV7-8,NA
TGCGCCAGCAGCCATACTAGCGGGAGGGTAGGTGAGCAGTTCTTC,CASSHTSGRVGEQFF,TRBD2,TRBJ2-1,TRBV5-1,NA
TGTGCCAGCACCCCCGCGGGAGGCACAGATACGCAGTATTTT,CASTPAGGTDTQYF,TRBD2,TRBJ2-3,TRBV6-6,NA
TGTGCCAGCAGCTTAGTAACCACTGATCTAGGGGAGCTGTTTTTT,CASSLVTTDLGELFF,NA,TRBJ2-2,TRBV7-2,NA
TGTGCCAGCAGCCAAGTTAGCGGGAGCTCCTACGAGCAGTACTTC,CASSQVSGSSYEQYF,TRBD2,TRBJ2-7,TRBV4-2,NA
TGCGCCAGCAGCCAAGCTGCCAGGACAGGGGGGAACGAGCAGTACTTC,CASSQAARTGGNEQYF,TRBD1,TRBJ2-7,TRBV4-1,NA
TGCAGCGTTGGGGACAACTACTACGAGCAGTACTTC,CSVGDNYYEQYF,NA,TRBJ2-7,TRBV29-1,NA
TGTGCCAGCCTTGTTTTTCAGGGGAACACTGAAGCTTTCTTT,CASLVFQGNTEAFF,NA,TRBJ1-1,TRBV28,NA
TGCAGCGTTGAAAATCCGGCCGGGGAGCTGTTTTTT,CSVENPAGELFF,NA,TRBJ2-2,TRBV29-1,NA
TGTGCCAGCTCACCACCGGGAATGTCTACAGGATTGGGTACCGGGGAGCTGTTTTTT,CASSPPGMSTGLGTGELFF,NA,TRBJ2-2,TRBV18,once
TGTGCCAGTAGTACACTGACAGGGGGCGCGAGCGAGCAGTACTTC,CASSTLTGGASEQYF,TRBD1,TRBJ2-7,TRBV19,NA
TGTGCCAGCAGCTCCGGGACTAGCGGTGCCTACGAGCAGTACTTC,CASSSGTSGAYEQYF,TRBD2,TRBJ2-7,TRBV11-2,NA
TGTGCCAGCAGCTTAGCGGGGTGGCTAGCGGGAGCCGACGAGCAGTACTTC,CASSLAGWLAGADEQYF,TRBD2,TRBJ2-7,TRBV7-9,NA
TGTGCCAGTAGACTAGCGGGAGTCGCAGATACGCAGTATTTT,CASRLAGVADTQYF,TRBD2,TRBJ2-3,TRBV19,NA
TGTGCCAGCTCACCGGGGACTAGCGGACAAGAGACCCAGTACTTC,CASSPGTSGQETQYF,TRBD2,TRBJ2-5,TRBV18,NA
TGCGCCAGCGGACGGGACAGGGCCGGCTATGGCTACACCTTC,CASGRDRAGYGYTF,TRBD1,TRBJ1-2,TRBV5-1,NA
TGTGCCAGCAGCGCCCTAGCGGGATTATCCTACGAGCAGTACTTC,CASSALAGLSYEQYF,TRBD2,TRBJ2-7,TRBV9,NA
TGTGCCAGCAGCCACCCTAGATCCCTCAATGAGCAGTTCTTC,CASSHPRSLNEQFF,NA,TRBJ2-1,TRBV4-2,NA
TGTGCCATGGCAGGGGGAGTGAACACTGAAGCTTTCTTT,CAMAGGVNTEAFF,TRBD1,TRBJ1-1,TRBV10-3,NA
TGTGCCAGCAGCGATCGACAGAGCAATCAGCCCCAGCATTTT,CASSDRQSNQPQHF,NA,TRBJ1-5,TRBV28,NA
TGTGCCAGCAGCTTCGGCAGGGGGCGCCGAGAGACCCAGTACTTC,CASSFGRGRRETQYF,TRBD1,TRBJ2-5,TRBV5-5,NA
TGTGCCAGCAGTCCCCGTCTTGGCGGGAGGGTCCCTTGGGGCAAAAACATTCAGTACTTC,CASSPRLGGRVPWGKNIQYF,TRBD2,TRBJ2-4,TRBV27,NA
TGTGCCAGCAGCTTAACGGGGGATACGCAGTATTTT,CASSLTGDTQYF,NA,TRBJ2-3,TRBV7-9,once
TGCGCCAGCAGTCTCGAGGCGAGCACTGAAGCTTTCTTT,CASSLEASTEAFF,NA,TRBJ1-1,TRBV10-2,NA
TGTGCCAGCTCACCCTCAGTGGCTGAAGCTTTCTTT,CASSPSVAEAFF,NA,TRBJ1-1,TRBV18,NA
TGTGCCAGCAGCCCTGTTGGAGCAGTTGAAGCTTTCTTT,CASSPVGAVEAFF,NA,TRBJ1-1,TRBV2,NA
TGTGCCATCAGTCGAGCAAAGGAGCAGTTCTTC,CAISRAKEQFF,NA,TRBJ2-1,TRBV10-3,once
TGTGCCAGCAGCTCCATGGACAGGACAATGAACACTGAAGCTTTCTTT,CASSSMDRTMNTEAFF,TRBD1,TRBJ1-1,TRBV28,once